The 28 T cell receptor beta chains below were found in one sample sequenced in a study of blood T cell repertoires in COVID-19 (dated by TCRdb to the early 2020s). Libraries were prepared through the immunoSEQ multiplex PCR assay. TCRdb re-hosts the immuneACCESS table, in-frame sequences only. Its copies lack some clones; in the studies checked, an unresolved V gene accounts for under half of them, and the cause for the rest is not known. The sample has some 45,000 clones on record, about 76% of them singletons. About 9% of the sample lies in the top ten. Material for sequencing was peripheral blood. The receptors derive from a man between 65 and 79 years old with active or convalescent COVID-19.

J is TRBJ1-4 and V is TRBV14; D is possibly TRBD1 (6 bases). Germline V gives CDR1 SGHDN, CDR2 FVKESK. V was pared by 4 bases and J by 7 bases, with 16 bases between. The CDR3 has 15 residues. The DNA of the CDR3 is TGTGCCAGCAGCCCAATTGGGACAAGATCTGAAAAACTGTTTTTT. Protein sequence: CASSPIGTRSEKLFF.

The chain has TRBV5-6 and TRBJ1-5; the D is unclear. Germline V CDR1 and CDR2: SGHDT, YYEEEE. V shed 2 bases and J shed 3 bases, with 12 bases lying between them. The CDR3 totals 15 residues. The CDR3: CASSLQQLSNQPQHF. CDR3 nucleotides: TGTGCCAGCAGCTTACAACAGCTGTCCAATCAGCCCCAGCATTTT.

The V call is TRBV3-1 (or the pseudogene TRBV3-2), the J call TRBJ2-3; TRBD2 is a possible D gene (7 bases). Trimming took 3 bases from V and 4 from J, leaving 17 bases between them. The CDR3 spans 16 residues. Germline CDR1 LGHDT, CDR2 YNNKEL (reference sequence). In DNA form, the CDR3 reads TGTGCCAGCAGCCAGGCCCGGGGGGCCTACCCAGATACGCAGTATTTT. It is translated as CASSQARGAYPDTQYF.

The chain links TRBV9 to TRBJ2-3; 9 bases map to TRBD1. There are 16 residues in the CDR3. Trimming at V came to 4 bases and at J to 8 bases, leaving 14 bases not matched to a gene. The germline CDR1 and CDR2 sequences are SGDLS and YYNGEE. The CDR3 DNA is TGTGCCAGCAGCCCCGCCCGGGGACAGGGAGAAGGTACGCAGTATTTT. It encodes CASSPARGQGEGTQYF.

This clone was counted once. V is TRBV30 and J is TRBJ2-5, with D possibly being TRBD1 (6 bases). V lost 3 bases, J lost 2 bases, and 16 bases lay in between. CDR3 length: 15 amino acids. CDR1 is GTSNPN, CDR2 SVGIG, per germline (reference sequence). The CDR3 DNA is TGTGCCTGGAGGAGGGGGAACAGCTTACAAGAGACCCAGTACTTC. This sequence encodes CAWRRGNSLQETQYF.

The V gene is TRBV6-5, the J gene TRBJ2-1; TRBD2 matches 14 bases. Germline V gene sequence: CDR1 MNHEY, CDR2 SVGAGI. Losses at the gene ends were 6 bases for V and 7 bases for J; bases not matched to a gene: 2. The CDR3 contains 14 residues. CDR3 loop: CASSRTSGGNEQFF. In nucleotides, the CDR3 is TGTGCCAGCAGCCGGACTAGCGGGGGGAATGAGCAGTTCTTC.

CDR3 region: CASTGTANQPQHF. CDR3 DNA: TGTGCCAGTACTGGTACAGCAAATCAGCCCCAGCATTTT. The chain uses TRBV19 and TRBJ1-5; D is undetermined. The germline V gene has CDR1 LNHDA and CDR2 SQIVND (reference sequence). CDR3 length: 13 residues. Trimming removed 7 bases from V and 4 bases from J, with 11 bases in between.

The CDR3 here is CASSTQGINTEAFF. CDR3 nucleotide sequence: TGTGCCAGCAGTACTCAGGGGATAAACACTGAAGCTTTCTTT. This chain connects TRBV7-9 to TRBJ1-1, with TRBD1 as a possible D gene (6 bases). Per germline, CDR1 SEHNR and CDR2 FQNEAQ (reference sequence). The V gene lost 6 bases and the J gene lost 2 bases, with 13 bases spanning the gap. The CDR3 consists of 14 residues.

This chain joins TRBV28 and TRBJ2-1; unclear D gene. Germline-derived CDR1 and CDR2 are MDHEN and SYDVKM. This CDR3 spans 14 amino acids. The V gene lost 6 bases and the J gene lost 4 bases, with 13 bases spanning the gap. CDR3 residues: CASSLPLAYNEQFF. The CDR3 DNA reads as TGTGCCAGCAGCCTCCCACTCGCTTACAATGAGCAGTTCTTC.

The chain carries TRBV30 and TRBJ1-1; D not certain. V lost 2 bases to trimming and J lost 5 bases, with 15 bases between them. Germline CDR1 and CDR2: GTSNPN and SVGIG (reference sequence). There are 14 residues in the CDR3. The DNA for the CDR3 is TGTGCCTGGAGTAGATTCCCGGGTGGGACTGAAGCTTTCTTT. Amino acid sequence: CAWSRFPGGTEAFF.

The V call is TRBV30, the J call TRBJ1-2; D uncertain. Deletions cut 4 bases from V and 4 bases from J, with 10 bases between. CDR3 size: 12 residues. CDR1 is GTSNPN, CDR2 SVGIG, per germline (reference sequence). For the CDR3, the DNA is TGTGCCTGGAAAACTACGCTCTATGGCTACACCTTC. Its translation is CAWKTTLYGYTF.

CDR3 sequence: CASTQTLDRDGYTF. CDR3 in DNA: TGTGCCAGCACGCAAACCCTGGACAGGGATGGCTACACCTTC. The rearrangement joins TRBV6-6 to TRBJ1-2, with 8 bases that match TRBD1. The CDR3 totals 14 residues. V gave up 7 bases and J gave up 6 bases; unmatched junction bases: 10. CDR1 and CDR2 from the germline V gene are MNHNY and SVGAGI (reference sequence).

There are a few counts of this clone. The chain recombines TRBV7-2 with TRBJ2-7; possibly TRBD1 for D (5 bases). Trimming removed 1 base at V and 4 bases at J, with 11 bases between. CDR1 SGHTA and CDR2 FQGNSA come from the germline V gene. The CDR3 covers 14 residues. CDR3 sequence (DNA): TGTGCCAGCAGCTTAGGACCAGACAGTTACGAGCAGTACTTC. It is translated as CASSLGPDSYEQYF.

The V call is TRBV19, the J call TRBJ2-3; D may be TRBD2 (6 bases). Trimming took 6 bases from V and 1 from J, leaving 8 bases between them. This CDR3 is built from 13 residues. The V gene's germline CDR1 is LNHDA and CDR2 SQIVND (reference sequence). For the CDR3, the DNA is TGTGCCAGTAGGCGGGGACGCACAGATACGCAGTATTTT. Protein product: CASRRGRTDTQYF.

The table lists this clone with a count of one. The chain employs TRBV4-1 and TRBJ1-1; no firm D call. The V end lost 4 bases, the J end lost 9 bases, and 15 bases lay between the germline ends. The CDR3 totals 13 residues. Germline-derived CDR1 and CDR2 are MGHRA and YSYEKL. The CDR3 bases are TGCGCCAGCAGCCTCTCCGCCGGAGGGAAAGCTTTCTTT. Encoded protein: CASSLSAGGKAFF.

The sample holds a few counts of this clone. The V gene is TRBV5-1, the J gene TRBJ2-2; the D gene is possibly TRBD1 (5 bases). The CDR3 covers 13 residues. Germline V lookup: CDR1 SGHRS, CDR2 YFSETQ. V gave up 2 bases and J gave up 4 bases, with 6 bases separating them. CDR3 sequence: CASSFDSTGELFF. For the CDR3, the DNA is TGCGCCAGCAGCTTCGACAGCACCGGGGAGCTGTTTTTT.

The V and J genes are TRBV14 and TRBJ1-2; 7 positions agree with TRBD1. The V and J ends lost 1 base and 4 bases, in that order; junction bases with no gene match: 9. This CDR3 region has 16 residues. Germline values: CDR1 SGHDN, CDR2 FVKESK. The CDR3: CASSQVERQGGYGYTF. In nucleotides, the CDR3 is TGTGCCAGCAGCCAAGTGGAAAGACAGGGCGGCTATGGCTACACCTTC.

The gene calls are TRBV5-8 and TRBJ2-3, with TRBD2 matching 13 bases. Germline V gene lookup returns CDR1 SGHTS and CDR2 YDEGEE. The J segment lost 8 bases and the V segment lost 5 bases, leaving 8 bases of the junction unmatched. The CDR3 has 15 residues. The CDR3 is CASRAGTSGISTQYF. As DNA, the CDR3 is TGTGCCAGCAGGGCCGGGACTAGCGGGATAAGTACGCAGTATTTT.

This clone is medium-sized within its sample. This chain links TRBV29-1 with TRBJ1-3; 8 bases match TRBD1. The CDR3 has 14 residues. The germline V gene encodes CDR1 SQVTM and CDR2 ANQGSEA. Germline trimming cut 7 bases from V and 0 bases from J; bases unmatched to any gene: 5. The CDR3 region is CSARTGSSGNTIYF. The CDR3 bases are TGCAGCGCAAGGACAGGGAGCTCTGGAAACACCATATATTTT.

The chain has TRBV24-1 and TRBJ2-2; the D gene is possibly TRBD1 (5 bases). Germline CDR1 KGHDR, CDR2 SFDVKD. The CDR3 totals 14 residues. The germline V and J ends were trimmed by 4 bases and 6 bases, with 11 bases remaining between them. For the CDR3, the DNA is TGTGCCACCAGTGACAGAGACAGACCCGGGGAGCTGTTTTTT. Protein: CATSDRDRPGELFF.

The chain carries TRBV28 and TRBJ2-7, with D perhaps TRBD1 (8 bases). Germline V gene sequence: CDR1 MDHEN, CDR2 SYDVKM. CDR3 length equals 15 residues. V lost 9 bases and J lost 2, with 20 bases in between. The CDR3 sequence is CASRAGQAVTYEQYF. CDR3 DNA: TGTGCCAGTCGAGCGGGACAGGCGGTTACCTACGAGCAGTACTTC. Using reference TRBV28 and TRBJ2-7 for the parts outside the CDR3, the full variable domain is DVKVTQSSRYLVKRTGEKVFLECVQDMDHENMFWYRQDPGLGLRLIYFSYDVKMKEKGDIPEGYSVSREKKERFSLILESASTNQTSMYLCASRAGQAVTYEQYFGPGTRLTVT.

In this sample, this clone turned up a few times. V is TRBV4-2 and J is TRBJ1-1; D gene uncertain. Germline V gives CDR1 LGHNA, CDR2 YNFKEQ. The V end lost 4 bases, the J end lost 3 bases, and 9 bases lay between the germline ends. The CDR3 is 13 residues long. CDR3 nucleotides: TGTGCCAGCAGCCCGGTTCGGGACACTGAAGCTTTCTTT. It translates to CASSPVRDTEAFF.

The V call is TRBV11-2, the J call TRBJ1-2; the match to TRBD1 covers 8 bases. The CDR3 has 15 amino acids. The V gene end was trimmed by 5 bases and the J gene end by 4 bases; junction bases not matched to a gene: 9. Germline V gene sequence: CDR1 SGHAT, CDR2 FQNNGV. CDR3 region: CASSPGQGITYGYTF. In nucleotides, the CDR3 is TGTGCCAGCAGCCCTGGACAGGGTATAACCTATGGCTACACCTTC.

This clone was detected a few times. The V call is TRBV7-2, the J call TRBJ2-7; 10 nucleotides match TRBD1. With V trimmed by 10 bases and J by 7 bases, 13 bases remained unmatched. Germline CDR1 is SGHTA and CDR2 is FQGNSA. The CDR3 extends over 14 amino acids. CDR3 amino acids: CATRTGTGDSEQYF. In DNA form, the CDR3 reads TGTGCCACTCGAACCGGGACAGGGGACTCGGAGCAGTACTTC.

The chain recombines TRBV10-2 with TRBJ2-2, with TRBD2 identical over 7 bases. V was clipped by 6 bases and J by 6 bases; unmatched bases: 7. There are 14 residues in the CDR3. The germline gives CDR1 WSHSY, CDR2 SAAADI. CDR3 coding DNA: TGCGCCAGCAGGGGCCGGGAGGCCTCCGGGGAGCTGTTTTTT. Its protein product is CASRGREASGELFF.

This clone was found once. V is TRBV5-6 and J is TRBJ1-6; 8 bases map to TRBD1. The CDR3 spans 13 residues. The V gene's germline CDR1 is SGHDT and CDR2 YYEEEE. The V gene end was trimmed by 4 bases and the J gene end by 8 bases; junction bases not matched to a gene: 2. CDR3 DNA sequence: TGTGCCAGCAGCCCGGACAGGGATTCACCCCTCCACTTT. It encodes CASSPDRDSPLHF. Together with reference TRBV5-6 and TRBJ1-6, the CDR3 gives the full variable domain: DAGVTQSPTHLIKTRGQQVTLRCSPKSGHDTVSWYQQALGQGPQFIFQYYEEEERQRGNFPDRFSGHQFPNYSSELNVNALLLGDSALYLCASSPDRDSPLHFGNGTRLTVT.

This clone was found a few times. The rearrangement links TRBV6-5 to TRBJ2-1, with TRBD2 matching over 8 bases. The CDR3 is made up of 14 amino acids. Losses at the gene ends were 6 bases for V and 2 bases for J; bases not matched to a gene: 3. CDR1 and CDR2 from the germline V gene are MNHEY and SVGAGI. The CDR3 coding sequence is TGTGCCAGCAGAAGCGGGGGTACCTACAATGAGCAGTTCTTC. Amino acid sequence: CASRSGGTYNEQFF.

The chain couples TRBV27 to TRBJ1-1; D unresolved. CDR1 is MNHEY and CDR2 is SMNVEV in the germline V gene (reference sequence). Trimming left V 5 bases short and J 1 base short, with 14 bases between. The CDR3 consists of 15 residues. CDR3 DNA: TGTGCCAGCAGTGCGGTCCCCACACAGAACACTGAAGCTTTCTTT. Translating gives CASSAVPTQNTEAFF.